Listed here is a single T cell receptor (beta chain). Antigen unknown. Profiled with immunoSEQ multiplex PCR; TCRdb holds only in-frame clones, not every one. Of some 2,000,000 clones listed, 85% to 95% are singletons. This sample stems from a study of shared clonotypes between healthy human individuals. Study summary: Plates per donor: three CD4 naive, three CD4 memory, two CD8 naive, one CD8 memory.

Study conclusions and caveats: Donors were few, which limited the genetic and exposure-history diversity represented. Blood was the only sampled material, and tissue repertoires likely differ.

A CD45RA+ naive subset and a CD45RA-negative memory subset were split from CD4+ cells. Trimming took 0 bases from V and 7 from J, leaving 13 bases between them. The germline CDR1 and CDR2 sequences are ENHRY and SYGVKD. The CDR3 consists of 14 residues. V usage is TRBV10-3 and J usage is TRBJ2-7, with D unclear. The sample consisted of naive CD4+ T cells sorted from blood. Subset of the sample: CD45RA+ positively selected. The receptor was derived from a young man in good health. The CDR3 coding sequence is TGTGCCATCAGTGAGTCACTGGCAGGTAGAGAGCAGTACTTC. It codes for CAISESLAGREQYF.